The present entry profiles one T cell receptor beta chain with its context. The antigen remains undetermined. J gave up 7 bases and V 4 bases, and 11 bases lay outside the gene matches. This CDR3 is built from 15 residues. Germline CDR1 MNHEY, CDR2 SMNVEV (reference sequence). Healthy Caucasians made up all donors. These data are taken from a study of identical twins. TCRdb reanalysed the 5' RACE reads using MiXCR and keeps one entry per CDR3 protein. The profile shows about 700,000 distinct CDR3 sequences, around 8.6% of them singletons. Study conclusions and caveats: Out-of-frame alpha sequences common to twins exhibited an excess of low generation probability. While abundant cord blood beta clonotypes carried fewer insertions, memory repertoires showed no such pattern.

In addition, the sample was reused for a study of yellow fever vaccine responses in identical twins.

The TCR sequence derives from a woman aged 18-35 years in good health. The chain uses TRBV27 and TRBJ2-5; 8 bases align to TRBD1. The specimen was PBMCs. CDR3: CASSYGQGARGTQYF. CDR3 bases: TGTGCCAGCAGTTACGGGCAGGGGGCGCGGGGGACCCAGTACTTC.